These 25 T cell receptor beta chains came from one sample sequenced in a study of blood T cell repertoires in COVID-19. Assay: immunoSEQ multiplex PCR; the TCRdb copy retains only in-frame clones and omits some. The sample has 310,000 or so clones; around 90% are singletons. Specimen: peripheral blood. The receptors stem from a woman in her forties or fifties who had recovered from COVID-19.

The V call is TRBV5-4, the J call TRBJ2-1; weak D call: TRBD2 (6 bases). This CDR3 contains 15 residues. In germline, CDR1 is SGHNT, CDR2 YYREEE (reference sequence). With 4 bases removed from V and 6 bases from J, the gap between germline ends came to 17 bases. In DNA, the CDR3 is TGTGCCAGCAGCCTCCCAGGGAGGCAGAGCAATGAGCAGTTCTTC. Amino acid sequence: CASSLPGRQSNEQFF.

This chain links TRBV15 with TRBJ2-1; 9 positions match TRBD2. This CDR3 has 15 amino acids. Germline CDR1 and CDR2: LNHNV and YYDKDF (reference sequence). Trimming removed 4 bases from V and 8 bases from J; junction bases left unmatched: 9. CDR3 sequence reads: CATSKEAGGRYEQFF. The CDR3 DNA reads as TGTGCCACCAGCAAAGAGGCGGGAGGGCGGTATGAGCAGTTCTTC.

The CDR3 sequence: CASSQDFQGTQYF. In DNA, the CDR3 is TGTGCCAGCAGCCAAGACTTTCAGGGAACGCAGTATTTT. The chain joins TRBV14 to TRBJ2-3, with a tentative D call TRBD1 (5 bases). Trimming took off 0 bases at V and 9 bases at J, with 10 bases between the two ends. The CDR3 has 13 residues. The germline V gene encodes CDR1 SGHDN and CDR2 FVKESK.

The chain employs TRBV4-1 and TRBJ1-1; D perhaps matches TRBD1 (6 bases). Trimming took off 2 bases at V and 5 bases at J, with 18 bases between the two ends. Germline-derived CDR1 and CDR2 are MGHRA and YSYEKL. The CDR3 contains 16 residues. The CDR3 DNA is TGCGCCAGCAGCCAACCCAGTCGGGGGGCCGGGACTGAAGCTTTCTTT. Translating gives CASSQPSRGAGTEAFF.

This clone was recorded many times. V and J are TRBV7-2 and TRBJ1-2; 9 bases match TRBD1. The CDR3 consists of 12 residues. The germline V gene encodes CDR1 SGHTA and CDR2 FQGNSA. V was clipped by 5 bases and J by 7 bases; unmatched bases: 2. The CDR3: CASSQGQGGYTF. The CDR3 DNA reads TGTGCCAGCAGCCAGGGACAGGGTGGCTACACCTTC.

The V call is TRBV2, the J call TRBJ1-1; a weak D match, TRBD1 (5 bases). Germline CDR1 and CDR2: SNHLY and FYNNEI. The germline V and J ends were trimmed by 7 bases and 4 bases, with 10 bases remaining between them. There are 12 residues in the CDR3. The CDR3 coding sequence is TGTGCCAGCAACAGGAGAATCACTGAAGCTTTCTTT. It yields the protein CASNRRITEAFF.

Comment on this clone: Other nucleotide sequences from this sample produce the same CDR3. The chain links TRBV5-1 to TRBJ2-1; D might be TRBD1 (5 bases). The CDR3 is 15 amino acids. Trimming shortened V by 4 bases and J by 0 bases, and 11 bases separated the two germline ends. Germline V gives CDR1 SGHRS, CDR2 YFSETQ. The CDR3 bases are TGCGCCAGCAGCCCTCAGGGAAACTCCTACAATGAGCAGTTCTTC. Protein product: CASSPQGNSYNEQFF.

The chain has TRBV7-2 and TRBJ1-2, with D uncertain. There are 13 residues in the CDR3. The germline V gene has CDR1 SGHTA and CDR2 FQGNSA. The ends were cut back, 5 bases at V and 4 bases at J, with 11 bases in the middle. CDR3 residues: CASSHGRGYGYTF. CDR3 in DNA: TGTGCCAGCAGCCACGGTCGGGGCTATGGCTACACCTTC.

This clone was picked up a small number of times. The rearrangement links TRBV7-9 to TRBJ1-6; 7 nucleotides agree with TRBD1. There are 16 residues in the CDR3. The V segment lost 5 bases and the J segment 10 bases; nucleotides outside the gene matches: 14. In germline, CDR1 is SEHNR, CDR2 FQNEAQ (reference sequence). The CDR3 sequence is CASSPIIGGSMSPLHF. The CDR3 region has the DNA TGTGCCAGCAGCCCCATCATAGGGGGCTCTATGTCACCCCTCCACTTT.

The CDR3 DNA reads TGTGCCAGTAGCCGGGACAATCAAGACGGTTCACCCCTCCACTTT. Translation gives CASSRDNQDGSPLHF. The chain has TRBV19 and TRBJ1-6; a possible D gene is TRBD1 (6 bases). Looked up from germline, CDR1 is LNHDA and CDR2 is SQIVND (reference sequence). The CDR3 runs to 15 residues. V lost 6 bases to trimming and J lost 9 bases, with 18 bases between them.

V is TRBV28 and J is TRBJ2-3; 7 bases line up with TRBD2. V was pared by 5 bases and J by 5 bases, with 10 bases of the junction left unmatched. Per germline, CDR1 MDHEN and CDR2 SYDVKM. The CDR3 contains 15 residues. CDR3 in amino acids: CASSGGSGTGDTQYF. DNA of the CDR3: TGTGCCAGCAGTGGGGGGAGCGGGACGGGAGATACGCAGTATTTT.

V is TRBV3-1 (or the pseudogene TRBV3-2) and J is TRBJ2-1; 13 bases map to TRBD2. The CDR3 contains 24 residues. The V gene end was trimmed by 0 bases and the J gene end by 0 bases; junction bases not matched to a gene: 20. Per germline, CDR1 LGHDT and CDR2 YNNKEL (reference sequence). Here the CDR3 reads CASSQDLWHAGLAGDRGSYNEQFF. CDR3 nucleotide sequence: TGTGCCAGCAGCCAAGATCTGTGGCATGCTGGACTAGCGGGGGACCGCGGCTCCTACAATGAGCAGTTCTTC.

This chain uses TRBV7-9 with TRBJ1-2; tentatively, D is TRBD1 (6 bases). The CDR3 sequence is 15 residues long. V was shortened by 5 bases and J by 4 bases, with 17 bases between the two germline ends. Germline values: CDR1 SEHNR, CDR2 FQNEAQ (reference sequence). The CDR3 nucleotides are TGTGCCAGCAGCCCAGTTCTTGGACAGCTCTATGGCTACACCTTC. It yields the protein CASSPVLGQLYGYTF.

CDR3 bases: TGTGCCAGCGGCAGGGTGGGTGAAAAACTGTTTTTT. This encodes CASGRVGEKLFF. This chain connects TRBV6-6 to TRBJ1-4, with D perhaps matching TRBD1 (5 bases). The CDR3 is 12 residues long. The germline gives CDR1 MNHNY, CDR2 SVGAGI (reference sequence). Trimming took off 8 bases at V and 7 bases at J, with 11 bases between the two ends.

The genes are TRBV6-6 and TRBJ1-2; no firm D call. Germline values: CDR1 MNHNY, CDR2 SVGAGI (reference sequence). Trimming took 2 bases from V and 4 from J, leaving 17 bases between them. This CDR3 spans 16 amino acids. CDR3 protein: CASSYIGSEGTYGYTF. DNA of the CDR3: TGTGCCAGCAGTTACATTGGCTCAGAGGGTACCTATGGCTACACCTTC.

The chain uses TRBV5-1 and TRBJ2-2; tentative D call: TRBD1 (6 bases). Germline V gene data show CDR1 as SGHRS and CDR2 as YFSETQ. The CDR3 loop spans 16 amino acids. Trimming removed 1 base at V and 5 bases at J, with 15 bases between. In nucleotides, the CDR3 is TGCGCCAGCAGCTTGACAGGGACGGTATGGACCGGGGAGCTGTTTTTT. Translation gives CASSLTGTVWTGELFF.

The chain has TRBV2 and TRBJ2-7, with 10 nucleotides matching TRBD1. After removal of 1 base from V and 3 bases from J, the junction contained 3 bases not matched to a gene. The CDR3 is made up of 15 amino acids. CDR1 is SNHLY and CDR2 is FYNNEI in the germline V gene. The CDR3 bases are TGTGCCAGCAGTGAAGTGGACAGGGGGGACTACGAGCAGTACTTC. Translating gives CASSEVDRGDYEQYF.

This sequence joins TRBV5-1 and TRBJ2-7, with 11 nucleotides matching TRBD2. The CDR3 totals 18 residues. Germline-derived CDR1 and CDR2 are SGHRS and YFSETQ. The V segment lost 4 bases and the J segment 1 base; nucleotides outside the gene matches: 13. CDR3 residues: CASSPTGSGRAFSYEQYF. In nucleotides, the CDR3 is TGCGCCAGCAGCCCGACAGGTAGCGGGAGGGCCTTTTCCTACGAGCAGTACTTC.

The V and J genes are TRBV11-2 and TRBJ1-5, with a tentative D call TRBD1 (5 bases). V was clipped by 5 bases and J by 5 bases, with 10 bases between them. Germline CDR1 and CDR2: SGHAT and FQNNGV. The CDR3 has 13 residues. The CDR3 loop reads CASSLTGDQPQHF. CDR3 DNA sequence: TGTGCCAGCAGCCTAACGGGGGATCAGCCCCAGCATTTT.

This chain connects TRBV5-6 to TRBJ1-1, with D perhaps TRBD1 (6 bases). The V gene's germline CDR1 is SGHDT and CDR2 YYEEEE. CDR3 length: 18 residues. V dropped 4 bases and J dropped 1 base, with 23 bases sitting between them. For the CDR3, the DNA is TGTGCCAGCAGCACTCAAGGGGGTGTCTTTTCTAGGAACACTGAAGCTTTCTTT. Protein product: CASSTQGGVFSRNTEAFF.

The genes are TRBV29-1 and TRBJ2-1; unclear D gene. The CDR3 is 13 amino acids. Trimming took off 4 bases at V and 3 bases at J, with 10 bases between the two ends. Looked up from germline, CDR1 is SQVTM and CDR2 is ANQGSEA. The CDR3 is CSVGVLLYNEQFF. The CDR3 nucleotides read TGCAGCGTTGGCGTATTGCTCTACAATGAGCAGTTCTTC.

The rearrangement links TRBV28 to TRBJ2-5; 9 bases agree with TRBD1. J lost 2 bases, V lost 5 bases, and 6 bases had no gene match. The CDR3 is 15 amino acids. Germline V lookup: CDR1 MDHEN, CDR2 SYDVKM. In nucleotides, the CDR3 is TGTGCCAGCAGTCGTCTCGGGACAGGGCAAGAGACCCAGTACTTC. Protein sequence: CASSRLGTGQETQYF.

The chain employs TRBV28 and TRBJ1-1, with D hard to call. The ends were cut back, 5 bases at V and 0 bases at J, with 7 bases in the middle. Germline assignment: CDR1 MDHEN and CDR2 SYDVKM. CDR3 length: 13 residues. This CDR3 is CASSQNLNTEAFF. As DNA, the CDR3 is TGTGCCAGCAGTCAAAACTTGAACACTGAAGCTTTCTTT.

This rearrangement joins TRBV7-2 to TRBJ1-2; 8 nucleotides agree with TRBD1. The CDR3 consists of 17 residues. With 1 base clipped from V and 0 bases from J, the junction kept 7 bases outside the gene matches. CDR1 SGHTA and CDR2 FQGNSA come from the germline V gene. CDR3 coding DNA: TGTGCCAGCAGCTTAGTTTTGGGGACAGGCCCTAACTATGGCTACACCTTC. Translation: CASSLVLGTGPNYGYTF. The full variable domain, its missing parts supplied by reference TRBV7-2 and TRBJ1-2, is GAGVSQSPSNKVTEKGKDVELRCDPISGHTALYWYRQSLGQGLEFLIYFQGNSAPDKSGLPSDRFSAERTGGSVSTLTIQRTQQEDSAVYLCASSLVLGTGPNYGYTFGSGTRLTVV.

This chain connects TRBV29-1 to TRBJ2-7, with 12 bases fitting TRBD2. The CDR3 covers 14 residues. Germline V lookup: CDR1 SQVTM, CDR2 ANQGSEA. Trimming at V came to 4 bases and at J to 1 base, leaving 2 bases not matched to a gene. Written as DNA, the CDR3 is TGCAGCGTTGCAGGACTAGCGGGATCCTACGAGCAGTACTTC. Its translation is CSVAGLAGSYEQYF.